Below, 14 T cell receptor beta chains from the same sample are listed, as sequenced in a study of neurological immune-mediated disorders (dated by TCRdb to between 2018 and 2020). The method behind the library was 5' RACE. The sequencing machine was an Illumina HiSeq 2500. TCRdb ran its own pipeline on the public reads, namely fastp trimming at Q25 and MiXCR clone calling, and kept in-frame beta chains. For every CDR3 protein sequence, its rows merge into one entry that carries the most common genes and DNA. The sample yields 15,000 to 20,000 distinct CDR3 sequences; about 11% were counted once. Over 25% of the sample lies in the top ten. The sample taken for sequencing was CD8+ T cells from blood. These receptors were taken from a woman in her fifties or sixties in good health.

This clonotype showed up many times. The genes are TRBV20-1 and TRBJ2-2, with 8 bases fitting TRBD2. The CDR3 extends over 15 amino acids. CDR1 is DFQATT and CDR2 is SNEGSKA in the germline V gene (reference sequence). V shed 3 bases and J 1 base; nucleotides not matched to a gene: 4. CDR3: CSASDSGENTGELFF. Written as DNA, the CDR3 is TGCAGTGCTAGTGATAGCGGGGAGAACACCGGGGAGCTGTTTTTT.

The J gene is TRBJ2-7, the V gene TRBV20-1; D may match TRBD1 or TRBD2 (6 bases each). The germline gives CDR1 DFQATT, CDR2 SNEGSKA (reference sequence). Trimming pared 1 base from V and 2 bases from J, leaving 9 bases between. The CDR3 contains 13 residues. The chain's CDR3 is CSARGGAAYEQYF. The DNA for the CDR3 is TGCAGTGCTAGAGGGGGGGCCGCCTACGAGCAGTACTTC.

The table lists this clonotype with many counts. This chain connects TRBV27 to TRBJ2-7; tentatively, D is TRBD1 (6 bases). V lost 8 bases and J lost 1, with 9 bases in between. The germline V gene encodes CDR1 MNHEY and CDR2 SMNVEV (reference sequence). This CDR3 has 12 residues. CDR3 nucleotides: TGTGCCAGCCTCGGACAGTCCTACGAGCAGTACTTC. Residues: CASLGQSYEQYF.

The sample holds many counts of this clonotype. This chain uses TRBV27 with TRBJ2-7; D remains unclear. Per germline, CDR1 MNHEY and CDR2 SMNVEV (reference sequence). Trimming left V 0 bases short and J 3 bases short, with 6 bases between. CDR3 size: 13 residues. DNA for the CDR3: TGTGCCAGCAGTTTATCCCCCGTCTACGAGCAGTACTTC. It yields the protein CASSLSPVYEQYF.

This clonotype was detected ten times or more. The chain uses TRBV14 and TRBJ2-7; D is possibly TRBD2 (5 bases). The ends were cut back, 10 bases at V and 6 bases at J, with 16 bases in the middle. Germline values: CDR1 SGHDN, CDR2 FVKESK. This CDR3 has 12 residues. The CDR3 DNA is TGTGCCACCCTGGTGGGAGTGGGCGAGCAGTACTTC. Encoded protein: CATLVGVGEQYF.

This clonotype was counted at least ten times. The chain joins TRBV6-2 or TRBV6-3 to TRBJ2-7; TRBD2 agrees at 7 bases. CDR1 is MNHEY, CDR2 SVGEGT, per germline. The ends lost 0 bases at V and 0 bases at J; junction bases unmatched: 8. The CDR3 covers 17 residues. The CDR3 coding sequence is TGTGCCAGCAGTTACTCACTGGAAAGCGGGGACTCCTACGAGCAGTACTTC. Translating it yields CASSYSLESGDSYEQYF.

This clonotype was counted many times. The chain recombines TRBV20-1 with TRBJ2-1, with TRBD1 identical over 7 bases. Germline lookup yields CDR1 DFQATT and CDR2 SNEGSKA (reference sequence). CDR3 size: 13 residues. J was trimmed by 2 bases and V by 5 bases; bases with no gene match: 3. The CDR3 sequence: CSALTGTYNEQFF. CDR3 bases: TGCAGTGCTCTGACAGGGACCTACAATGAGCAGTTCTTC.

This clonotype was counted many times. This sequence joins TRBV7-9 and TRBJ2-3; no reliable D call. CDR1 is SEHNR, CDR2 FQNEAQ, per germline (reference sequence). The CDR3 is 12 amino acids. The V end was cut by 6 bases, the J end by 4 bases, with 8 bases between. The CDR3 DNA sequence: TGTGCCAGCAGGGGGTCCGCAGATACGCAGTATTTT. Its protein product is CASRGSADTQYF.

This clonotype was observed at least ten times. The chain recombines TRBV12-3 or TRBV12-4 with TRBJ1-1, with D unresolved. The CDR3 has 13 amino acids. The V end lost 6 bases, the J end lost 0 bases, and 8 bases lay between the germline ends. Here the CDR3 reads CASSDAMNTEAFF. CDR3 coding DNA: TGTGCCAGCAGCGACGCCATGAACACTGAAGCTTTCTTT.

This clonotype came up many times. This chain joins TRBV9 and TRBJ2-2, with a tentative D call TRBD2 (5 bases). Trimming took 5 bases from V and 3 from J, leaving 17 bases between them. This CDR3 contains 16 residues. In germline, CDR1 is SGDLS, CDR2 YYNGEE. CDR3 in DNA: TGTGCCAGCAGAGGGTCCCGGGTCGGGGACACCGGGGAGCTGTTTTTT. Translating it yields CASRGSRVGDTGELFF.

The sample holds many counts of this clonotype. The DNA of the CDR3 is TGCGCCAGCAGCGGGGGACAGACGGGCTTTTACAATGAGCAGTTCTTC. Protein: CASSGGQTGFYNEQFF. The rearrangement joins TRBV5-1 to TRBJ2-1; TRBD1 matches 7 bases. CDR3 size: 16 residues. The junction had 11 bases not matched to a gene; V was cut back by 4 bases and J by 4 bases. The germline V gene has CDR1 SGHRS and CDR2 YFSETQ.

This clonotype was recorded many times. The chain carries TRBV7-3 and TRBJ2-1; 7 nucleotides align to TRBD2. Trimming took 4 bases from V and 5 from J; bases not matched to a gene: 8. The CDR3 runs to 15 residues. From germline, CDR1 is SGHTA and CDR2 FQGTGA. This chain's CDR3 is CASSSLGGLDNEQFF. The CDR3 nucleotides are TGTGCCAGCAGCTCCCTCGGGGGGTTGGACAATGAGCAGTTCTTC.

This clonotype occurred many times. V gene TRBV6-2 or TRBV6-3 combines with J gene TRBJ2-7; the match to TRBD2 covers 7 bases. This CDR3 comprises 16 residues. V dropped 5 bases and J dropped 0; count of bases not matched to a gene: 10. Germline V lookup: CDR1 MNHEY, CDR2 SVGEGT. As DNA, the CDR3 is TGTGCCAGCAGTGGTCAAGCGGGAATAGACTCCTACGAGCAGTACTTC. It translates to CASSGQAGIDSYEQYF.

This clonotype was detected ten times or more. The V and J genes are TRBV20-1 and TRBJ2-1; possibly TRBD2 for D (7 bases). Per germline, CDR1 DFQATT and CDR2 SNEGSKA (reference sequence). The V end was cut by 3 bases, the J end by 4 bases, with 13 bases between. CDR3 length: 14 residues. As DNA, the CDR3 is TGCAGTGCTAGGGGGGGGGCTTGGTACAATGAGCAGTTCTTC. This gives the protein CSARGGAWYNEQFF.